The 13 T cell receptor beta chains given below trace back to one sample, sequenced in a study of cytomegalovirus exposure and HLA in healthy donors. Only in-frame clones appear in the TCRdb table, and some are missing; sequencing was by immunoSEQ multiplex PCR. The table records approximately 270,000 clones, around 87% of them present only once. What was sequenced was PBMCs. These receptor sequences come from a woman under 30 in good health and CMV-seronegative.

The chain has TRBV5-4 and TRBJ2-2; perhaps TRBD2 as D (6 bases). Germline V gives CDR1 SGHNT, CDR2 YYREEE (reference sequence). V shed 4 bases and J shed 5 bases, with 18 bases lying between them. This CDR3 region has 16 residues. The CDR3 bases are TGTGCCAGCAGCGGAGGTGTATGGGAGGTAACCGGGGAGCTGTTTTTT. It is translated as CASSGGVWEVTGELFF.

This chain joins TRBV27 and TRBJ2-1; 7 positions match TRBD2. In germline, CDR1 is MNHEY, CDR2 SMNVEV (reference sequence). Losses at the gene ends were 5 bases for V and 8 bases for J; bases not matched to a gene: 3. This CDR3 region has 12 residues. For the CDR3, the DNA is TGTGCCAGCAGTACCGGACTAGATGAGCAGTTCTTC. It encodes CASSTGLDEQFF.

V and J are TRBV28 and TRBJ1-1, with D unclear. CDR1 is MDHEN, CDR2 SYDVKM, per germline. There are 13 residues in the CDR3. The V and J ends lost 6 bases and 0 bases respectively, with 8 bases between them. CDR3 sequence: CASRTQVNTEAFF. The DNA of the CDR3 is TGTGCCAGCAGAACACAAGTGAACACTGAAGCTTTCTTT.

The count of this clone is one. The chain links TRBV5-1 to TRBJ1-1, with TRBD1 as a possible D gene (5 bases). Germline loops: CDR1 SGHRS, CDR2 YFSETQ. The ends were cut back, 2 bases at V and 1 base at J, with 9 bases in the middle. This CDR3 is built from 14 residues. This CDR3 is CASSLGAPNTEAFF. As DNA, the CDR3 is TGCGCCAGCAGCTTAGGGGCCCCGAACACTGAAGCTTTCTTT.

The rearrangement uses TRBV11-2 and TRBJ2-5, with a tentative D call TRBD2 (6 bases). The CDR3 contains 14 residues. The germline gives CDR1 SGHAT, CDR2 FQNNGV. Trimming stripped 1 base from V and 8 bases from J, with 14 bases between. CDR3 protein: CASSLGTRGDTQYF. The CDR3 nucleotides read TGTGCCAGCAGCTTAGGAACGCGCGGGGATACCCAGTACTTC.

V gene TRBV5-1 combines with J gene TRBJ1-6; a possible D gene is TRBD1 (6 bases). V lost 4 bases to trimming and J lost 8 bases, with 13 bases between them. The CDR3 consists of 14 residues. The V gene's germline CDR1 is SGHRS and CDR2 YFSETQ. CDR3 nucleotide sequence: TGCGCCAGCAGCAGAGGACAGACTGATTCACCCCTCCACTTT. Protein product: CASSRGQTDSPLHF.

The rearrangement uses TRBV28 and TRBJ2-1; D is uncertain. The germline V gene has CDR1 MDHEN and CDR2 SYDVKM. Trimming pared 2 bases from V and 3 bases from J, leaving 11 bases between. This CDR3 spans 15 amino acids. CDR3 sequence (DNA): TGTGCCAGCAGTTTAGGTTACAGCCTCTACAATGAGCAGTTCTTC. Translating it yields CASSLGYSLYNEQFF.

CDR3 bases: TGTGCCAGCTCACAACTCCCGGCCCAGCAGGGTTCGCAGTATTTT. It is translated as CASSQLPAQQGSQYF. This sequence joins TRBV18 and TRBJ2-3; D possibly corresponds to TRBD1 (5 bases). The CDR3 contains 15 residues. Germline assignment: CDR1 KGHSH and CDR2 LQKENI. V lost 4 bases and J lost 10, with 21 bases in between.

The gene calls are TRBV7-2 and TRBJ2-1; TRBD2 matches at 9 bases. This CDR3 is built from 18 residues. The germline V gene has CDR1 SGHTA and CDR2 FQGNSA. V lost 2 bases and J lost 0; bases outside the gene matches: 8. The CDR3 spells CASSLPSGDRSSYNEQFF. Written as DNA, the CDR3 is TGTGCCAGCAGCTTACCTAGCGGGGATCGAAGCTCCTACAATGAGCAGTTCTTC.

In DNA form, the CDR3 reads TGTGCCAGCCTGAAACTAGCGGGGGCGACCTACGAGCAGTACGTC. Translated: CASLKLAGATYEQYV. The rearrangement links TRBV2 to TRBJ2-7; the match to TRBD2 covers 11 bases. The V and J ends lost 8 bases and 2 bases, in that order; junction bases with no gene match: 8. Germline V lookup: CDR1 SNHLY, CDR2 FYNNEI. There are 15 residues in the CDR3.

The chain uses TRBV15 and TRBJ1-5; 7 positions match TRBD1. V was pared by 4 bases and J by 5 bases, with 8 bases of the junction left unmatched. Germline V gives CDR1 LNHNV, CDR2 YYDKDF (reference sequence). CDR3 size: 15 residues. The CDR3, as DNA: TGTGCCACCAGCAAAACGAGGGGGCTTTATCAGCCCCAGCATTTT. Protein sequence: CATSKTRGLYQPQHF.

This clone occurred once. The gene calls are TRBV2 and TRBJ1-5; TRBD1 aligns across 8 bases. Trimming at V came to 2 bases and at J to 0 bases, leaving 12 bases not matched to a gene. This CDR3 spans 19 amino acids. Germline V gene lookup returns CDR1 SNHLY and CDR2 FYNNEI. CDR3 in amino acids: CASSEPPDREEYSNQPQHF. The CDR3 DNA reads TGTGCCAGCAGTGAACCACCGGACAGGGAGGAATATAGCAATCAGCCCCAGCATTTT.

The genes are TRBV19 and TRBJ1-1; D not resolved. With 2 bases removed from V and 1 base from J, the gap between germline ends came to 5 bases. CDR3 length: 13 amino acids. The germline CDR1 and CDR2 sequences are LNHDA and SQIVND (reference sequence). In DNA form, the CDR3 reads TGTGCCAGTAGTATATCTTCGAACACTGAAGCTTTCTTT. Its translation is CASSISSNTEAFF.